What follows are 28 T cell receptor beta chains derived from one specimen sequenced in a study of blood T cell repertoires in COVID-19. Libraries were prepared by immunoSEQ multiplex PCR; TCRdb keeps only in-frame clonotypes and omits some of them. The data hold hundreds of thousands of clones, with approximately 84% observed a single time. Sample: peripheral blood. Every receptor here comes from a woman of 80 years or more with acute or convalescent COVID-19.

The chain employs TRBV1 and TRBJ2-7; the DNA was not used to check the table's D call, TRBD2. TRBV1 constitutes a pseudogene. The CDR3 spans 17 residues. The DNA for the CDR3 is TGCACCAGCAGCCACGGCTGGCGTAGACGTTCTCCGGGCGAGCAGTACTTC. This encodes CTSSHGWRRRSPGEQYF.

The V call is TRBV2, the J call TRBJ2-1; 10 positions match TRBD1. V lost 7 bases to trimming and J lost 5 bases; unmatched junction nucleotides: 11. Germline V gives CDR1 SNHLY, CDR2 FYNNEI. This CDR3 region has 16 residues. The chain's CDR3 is CASNRQGALSDNEQFF. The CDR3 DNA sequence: TGTGCCAGCAATCGACAGGGGGCATTGAGTGACAATGAGCAGTTCTTC.

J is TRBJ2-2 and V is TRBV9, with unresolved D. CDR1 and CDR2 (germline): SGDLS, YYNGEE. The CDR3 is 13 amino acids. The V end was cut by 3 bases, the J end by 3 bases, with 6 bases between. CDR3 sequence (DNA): TGTGCCAGCAGCGCTCTAGACACCGGGGAGCTGTTTTTT. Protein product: CASSALDTGELFF.

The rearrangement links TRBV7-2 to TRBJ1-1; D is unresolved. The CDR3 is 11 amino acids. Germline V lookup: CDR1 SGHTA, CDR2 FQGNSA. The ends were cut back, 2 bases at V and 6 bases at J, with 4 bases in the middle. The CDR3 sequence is CASSLFSEAFF. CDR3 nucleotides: TGTGCCAGCAGCTTATTCTCTGAAGCTTTCTTT. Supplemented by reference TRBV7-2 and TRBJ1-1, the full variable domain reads GAGVSQSPSNKVTEKGKDVELRCDPISGHTALYWYRQSLGQGLEFLIYFQGNSAPDKSGLPSDRFSAERTGGSVSTLTIQRTQQEDSAVYLCASSLFSEAFFGQGTRLTVV.

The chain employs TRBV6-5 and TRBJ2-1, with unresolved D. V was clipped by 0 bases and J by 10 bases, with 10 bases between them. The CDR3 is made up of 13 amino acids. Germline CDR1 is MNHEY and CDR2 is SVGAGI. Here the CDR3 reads CASSYSGGREQFF. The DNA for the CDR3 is TGTGCCAGCAGTTACTCAGGCGGCCGGGAGCAGTTCTTC.

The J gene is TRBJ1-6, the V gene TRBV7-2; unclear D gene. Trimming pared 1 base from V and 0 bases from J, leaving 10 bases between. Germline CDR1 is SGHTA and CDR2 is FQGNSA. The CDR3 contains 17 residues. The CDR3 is CASSLGWESSYNSPLHF. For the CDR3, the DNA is TGTGCCAGCAGCTTAGGCTGGGAGAGCTCCTATAATTCACCCCTCCACTTT. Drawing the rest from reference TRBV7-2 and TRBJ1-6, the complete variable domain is GAGVSQSPSNKVTEKGKDVELRCDPISGHTALYWYRQSLGQGLEFLIYFQGNSAPDKSGLPSDRFSAERTGGSVSTLTIQRTQQEDSAVYLCASSLGWESSYNSPLHFGNGTRLTVT.

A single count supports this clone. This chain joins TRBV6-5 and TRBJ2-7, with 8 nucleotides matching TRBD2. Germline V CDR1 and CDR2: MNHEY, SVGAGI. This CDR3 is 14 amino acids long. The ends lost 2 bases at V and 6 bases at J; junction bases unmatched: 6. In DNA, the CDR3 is TGTGCCAGCAGTTACGGCTCGGGGGGGCTCGAGCAGTACTTC. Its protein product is CASSYGSGGLEQYF.

CDR3 protein: CASKITGGRETQYF. CDR3 coding DNA: TGTGCCAGCAAGATCACCGGGGGGCGGGAGACCCAGTACTTC. The rearrangement links TRBV7-2 to TRBJ2-5, with D possibly matching TRBD2 (7 bases). The CDR3 consists of 14 residues. With 7 bases removed from V and 5 bases from J, the gap between germline ends came to 17 bases. From germline, CDR1 is SGHTA and CDR2 FQGNSA.

The CDR3, as DNA: TGTGCCAGCAGCCGCCCGAGCCCCACTAGCAATGAGCAGTTCTTC. Its translation: CASSRPSPTSNEQFF. The chain uses TRBV7-9 and TRBJ2-1; possible D gene TRBD2, 5 bases. V lost 5 bases to trimming and J lost 6 bases, with 17 bases between them. Germline V gene data show CDR1 as SEHNR and CDR2 as FQNEAQ (reference sequence). This CDR3 has 15 residues.

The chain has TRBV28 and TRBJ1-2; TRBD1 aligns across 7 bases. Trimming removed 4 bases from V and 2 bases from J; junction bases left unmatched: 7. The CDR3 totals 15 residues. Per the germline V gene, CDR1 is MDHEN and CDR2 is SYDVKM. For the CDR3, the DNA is TGTGCCAGCAGTTCAGAGGGGGCTACGAACTATGGCTACACCTTC. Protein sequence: CASSSEGATNYGYTF.

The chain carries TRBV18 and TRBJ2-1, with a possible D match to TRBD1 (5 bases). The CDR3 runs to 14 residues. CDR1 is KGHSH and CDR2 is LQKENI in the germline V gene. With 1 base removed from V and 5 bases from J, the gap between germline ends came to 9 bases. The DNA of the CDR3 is TGTGCCAGCTCACCACTCAGGGCCGACAATGAGCAGTTCTTC. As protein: CASSPLRADNEQFF.

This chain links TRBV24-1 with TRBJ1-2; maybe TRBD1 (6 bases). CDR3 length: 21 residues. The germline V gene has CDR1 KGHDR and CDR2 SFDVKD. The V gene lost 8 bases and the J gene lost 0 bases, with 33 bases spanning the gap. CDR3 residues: CATNRQTKLDSVGSANYGYTF. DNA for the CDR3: TGTGCCACCAACCGACAGACGAAGTTGGACAGCGTTGGGTCGGCTAACTATGGCTACACCTTC.

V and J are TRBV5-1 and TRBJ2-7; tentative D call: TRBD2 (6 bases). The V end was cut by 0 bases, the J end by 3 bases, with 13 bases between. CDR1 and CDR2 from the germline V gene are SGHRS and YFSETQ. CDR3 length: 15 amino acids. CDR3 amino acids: CASSLVNGGVYEQYF. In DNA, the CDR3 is TGCGCCAGCAGCTTGGTTAACGGCGGGGTCTACGAGCAGTACTTC.

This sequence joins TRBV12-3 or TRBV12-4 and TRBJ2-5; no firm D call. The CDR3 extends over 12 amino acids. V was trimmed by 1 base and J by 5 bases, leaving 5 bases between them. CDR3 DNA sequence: TGTGCCAGCAGTTTAGTCGGGGAGACCCAGTACTTC. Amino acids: CASSLVGETQYF.

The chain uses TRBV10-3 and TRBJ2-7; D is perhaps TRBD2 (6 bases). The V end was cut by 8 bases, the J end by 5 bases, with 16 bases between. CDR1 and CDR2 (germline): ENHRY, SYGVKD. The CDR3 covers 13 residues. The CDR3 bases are TGTGCCATCTCGGAAAGCGGGTTAAACGAGCAGTACTTC. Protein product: CAISESGLNEQYF.

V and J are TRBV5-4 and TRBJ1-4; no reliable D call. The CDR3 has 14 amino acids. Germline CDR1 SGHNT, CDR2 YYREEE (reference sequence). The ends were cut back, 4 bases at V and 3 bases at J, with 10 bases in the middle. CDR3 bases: TGTGCCAGCAGCCCGGGTCTTTCTAATGAAAAACTGTTTTTT. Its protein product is CASSPGLSNEKLFF.

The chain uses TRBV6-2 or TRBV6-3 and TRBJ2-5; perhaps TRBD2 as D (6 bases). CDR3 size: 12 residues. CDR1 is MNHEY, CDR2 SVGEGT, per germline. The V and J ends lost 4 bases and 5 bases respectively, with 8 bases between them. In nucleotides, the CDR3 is TGTGCCAGCAGTTGGGGGAGGGAGACCCAGTACTTC. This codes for CASSWGRETQYF.

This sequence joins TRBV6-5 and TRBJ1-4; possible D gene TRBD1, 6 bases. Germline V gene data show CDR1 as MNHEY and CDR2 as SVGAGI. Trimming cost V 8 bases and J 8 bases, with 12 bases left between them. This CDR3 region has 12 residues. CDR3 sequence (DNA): TGTGCCAGCGATTCGGACAGCGAAAAACTGTTTTTT. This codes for CASDSDSEKLFF.

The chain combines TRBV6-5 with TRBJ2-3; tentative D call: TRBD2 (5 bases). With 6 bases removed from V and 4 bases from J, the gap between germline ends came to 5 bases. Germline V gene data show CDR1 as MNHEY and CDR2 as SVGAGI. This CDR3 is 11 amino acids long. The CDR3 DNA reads TGTGCCAGCAGAGCGGCAGATACGCAGTATTTT. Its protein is CASRAADTQYF.

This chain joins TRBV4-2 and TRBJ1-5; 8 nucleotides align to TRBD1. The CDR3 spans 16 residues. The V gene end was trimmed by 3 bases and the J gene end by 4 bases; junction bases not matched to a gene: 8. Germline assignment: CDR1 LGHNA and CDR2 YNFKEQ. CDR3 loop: CASSQVQGEGNQPQHF. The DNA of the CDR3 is TGTGCCAGCAGCCAGGTACAGGGGGAAGGGAATCAGCCCCAGCATTTT.

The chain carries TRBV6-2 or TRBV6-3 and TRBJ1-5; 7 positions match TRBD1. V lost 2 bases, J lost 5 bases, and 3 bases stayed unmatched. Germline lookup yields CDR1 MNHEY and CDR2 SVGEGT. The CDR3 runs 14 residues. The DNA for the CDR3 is TGTGCCAGCAGTTACAGGGGGCTTCATCAGCCCCAGCATTTT. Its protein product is CASSYRGLHQPQHF.

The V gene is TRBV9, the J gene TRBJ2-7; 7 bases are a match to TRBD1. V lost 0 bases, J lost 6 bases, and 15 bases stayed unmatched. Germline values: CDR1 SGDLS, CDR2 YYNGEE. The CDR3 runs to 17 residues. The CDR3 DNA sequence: TGTGCCAGCAGCGTAGATAAGGGGGCCCTCCTTGGAGGCGAGCAGTACTTC. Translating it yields CASSVDKGALLGGEQYF. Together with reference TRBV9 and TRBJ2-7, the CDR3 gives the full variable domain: DSGVTQTPKHLITATGQRVTLRCSPRSGDLSVYWYQQSLDQGLQFLIQYYNGEERAKGNILERFSAQQFPDLHSELNLSSLELGDSALYFCASSVDKGALLGGEQYFGPGTRLTVT.

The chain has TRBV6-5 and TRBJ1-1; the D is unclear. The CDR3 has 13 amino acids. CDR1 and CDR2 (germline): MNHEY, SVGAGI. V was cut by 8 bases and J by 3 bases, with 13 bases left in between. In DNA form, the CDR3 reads TGTGCCAGCCTGCGGGGTTCCGACACTGAAGCTTTCTTT. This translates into CASLRGSDTEAFF.

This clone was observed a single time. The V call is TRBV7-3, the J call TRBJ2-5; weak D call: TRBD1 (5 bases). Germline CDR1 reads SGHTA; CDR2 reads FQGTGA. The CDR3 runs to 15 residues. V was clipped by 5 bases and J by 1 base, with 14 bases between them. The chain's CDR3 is CASSQRGHAQETQYF. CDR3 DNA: TGTGCCAGCAGCCAAAGGGGCCATGCCCAAGAGACCCAGTACTTC.

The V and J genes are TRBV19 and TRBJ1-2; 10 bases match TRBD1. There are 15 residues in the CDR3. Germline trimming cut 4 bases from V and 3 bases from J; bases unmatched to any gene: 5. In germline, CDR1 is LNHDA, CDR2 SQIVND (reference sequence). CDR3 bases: TGTGCCAGTAGTAATCCAGGACAGGGGGACTATGGCTACACCTTC. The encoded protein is CASSNPGQGDYGYTF. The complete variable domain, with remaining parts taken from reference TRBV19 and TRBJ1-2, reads DGGITQSPKYLFRKEGQNVTLSCEQNLNHDAMYWYRQDPGQGLRLIYYSQIVNDFQKGDIAEGYSVSREKKESFPLTVTSAQKNPTAFYLCASSNPGQGDYGYTFGSGTRLTVV.

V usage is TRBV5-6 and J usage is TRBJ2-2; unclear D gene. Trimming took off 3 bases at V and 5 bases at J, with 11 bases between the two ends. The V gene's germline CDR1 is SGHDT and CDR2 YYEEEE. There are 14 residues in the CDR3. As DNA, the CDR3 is TGTGCCAGCAGCTGGTCGTTTAGTACCGGGGAGCTGTTTTTT. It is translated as CASSWSFSTGELFF.

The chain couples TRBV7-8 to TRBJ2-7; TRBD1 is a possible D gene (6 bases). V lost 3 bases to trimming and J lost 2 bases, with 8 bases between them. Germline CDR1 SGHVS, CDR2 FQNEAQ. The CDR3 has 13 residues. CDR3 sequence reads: CASSFGTTYEQYF. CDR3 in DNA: TGTGCCAGCAGCTTCGGGACAACCTACGAGCAGTACTTC.

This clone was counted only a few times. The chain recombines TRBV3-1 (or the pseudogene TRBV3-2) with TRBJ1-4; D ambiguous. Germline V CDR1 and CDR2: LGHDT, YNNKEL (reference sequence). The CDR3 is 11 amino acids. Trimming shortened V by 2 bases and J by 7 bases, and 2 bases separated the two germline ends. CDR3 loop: CASSQLEKLFF. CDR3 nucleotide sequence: TGTGCCAGCAGCCAACTTGAAAAACTGTTTTTT.